Described below is a single T cell receptor beta chain sequence and its context. The antigen remains undetermined. Germline V gene sequence: CDR1 MNHEY, CDR2 SMNVEV (reference sequence). Trimming at V came to 3 bases and at J to 5 bases, leaving 6 bases not matched to a gene. CDR3 length equals 15 residues. The record originates from a study of STAT5B mutations in CD4+ large granular lymphocyte leukemia. The overall study: CD8+ depletion followed by anti-CD4 microbead selection was applied to cryopreserved cells. Findings and caveats of the study: 8/27 top patient clones versus 2/35 control clones were TRBV06-family.

Recruitment of CD4+ T-LGLL patients was in Padova, Helsinki and Shinshu. In the original workflow: The detection floor for productive clonotype frequency was 2.59 x 10-5. Assay used: immunoSEQ multiplex PCR; TCRdb lists only in-frame clones, some missing. V and J calls and clone size are as listed in that table; D and trimming were resolved from the DNA. This table has 2,600 or so clones, around 79% appearing once. The chain has TRBV27 and TRBJ2-1, with 8 bases matching TRBD1. Sample: PBMCs. This clonotype was sampled from a woman in her seventies with CD4+ T-cell large granular lymphocyte leukemia. The chain's CDR3 is CASSFGTGGNNEQFF. CDR3 DNA sequence: TGTGCCAGCAGTTTTGGGACAGGTGGGAACAATGAGCAGTTCTTC.